A single T cell receptor beta chain is shown here with its context. The antigen is not known. The sample comes from a study of a mutant IDH1 vaccine in newly diagnosed glioma. In the study overall: Vaccination started 4-6 weeks after radiotherapy alone, or with temozolomide cycles. Treated patients had a mean age of 40.4 years and an approximately 62% male, around 38% female split. Those enrolled had earlier been treated with radiotherapy, temozolomide, or both, mostly both.

Some clones are missing from TCRdb's copy, which holds only in-frame ones; the method was immunoSEQ multiplex PCR. Seen here are almost 25,000 clones, 82% observed once, and the top ten hold approximately 3.9%. The time point was: week 47, end of study. Topical imiquimod was applied with each vaccine dose, which held 300 ug of mutant IDH1 20-mer peptide. The TCR sequence derives from a man between 35 and 55 years old with glioma. Some clones in this sample may be carry-over from other donors' samples. Sequencing was performed on PBMCs, taken from a glioma patient whose treatment included an IDH1 peptide vaccine.

CDR3 residues: CASSQTFGGGSEAFF. DNA of the CDR3: TGTGCCAGCAGCCAAACGTTCGGAGGCGGTTCTGAAGCTTTCTTT. The gene calls are TRBV5-5 and TRBJ1-1; D is undetermined. The germline V gene encodes CDR1 SGHKS and CDR2 YYEKEE (reference sequence). Between the trimmed V and J ends, which lost 4 bases and 6 bases, there was a span of 19 bases. The CDR3 extends over 15 amino acids.